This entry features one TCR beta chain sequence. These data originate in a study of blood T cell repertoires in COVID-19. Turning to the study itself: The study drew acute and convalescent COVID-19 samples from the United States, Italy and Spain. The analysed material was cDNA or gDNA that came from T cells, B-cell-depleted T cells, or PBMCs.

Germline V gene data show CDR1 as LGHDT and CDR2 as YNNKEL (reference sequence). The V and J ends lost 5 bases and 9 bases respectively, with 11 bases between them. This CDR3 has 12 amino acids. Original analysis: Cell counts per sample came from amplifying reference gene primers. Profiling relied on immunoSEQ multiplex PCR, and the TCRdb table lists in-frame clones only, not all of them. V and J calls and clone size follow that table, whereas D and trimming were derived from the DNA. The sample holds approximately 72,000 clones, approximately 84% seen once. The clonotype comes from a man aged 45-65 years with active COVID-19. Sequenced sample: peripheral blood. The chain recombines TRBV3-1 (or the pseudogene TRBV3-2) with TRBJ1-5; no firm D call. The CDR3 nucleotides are TGTGCCAGCAGCAACGGGATGGGGCCCCAGCATTTT. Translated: CASSNGMGPQHF.